The 8 T cell receptor beta chains below were found in one sample sequenced in a study of T-cell reconstitution after alpha-beta-depleted transplantation in children. During its preparation, the TCRbeta library received unique molecular identifiers. One entry per CDR3 protein, called by TCRdb with MiXCR from the PCR reads. The profile shows about 610,000 distinct CDR3 sequences, 10% of them singletons. Here the sequenced sample was PBMCs from the stem cell graft donor, taken from the stem cell graft. The receptors shown here come from a human donor who donated a stem cell graft to a child with acute myeloid leukemia.

This clonotype was found many times. CDR3 nucleotide sequence: TGCGCCAGCAGCCAAGACAGCTCTGGGGCCAACGTCCTGACTTTC. It yields the protein CASSQDSSGANVLTF. The genes are TRBV4-3 and TRBJ2-6; D not resolved. CDR3 length: 15 amino acids. In germline, CDR1 is LGHNA, CDR2 YSLEER. V was cut by 0 bases and J by 0 bases, with 3 bases left in between.

This chain links TRBV15 with TRBJ2-5, with D hard to call. The CDR3 extends over 13 amino acids. Trimming stripped 2 bases from V and 2 bases from J, with 6 bases between. Germline CDR1 LNHNV, CDR2 YYDKDF (reference sequence). In nucleotides, the CDR3 is TGTGCCACCAGCAGATCCCTTCAAGAGACCCAGTACTTC. Its translation: CATSRSLQETQYF. Full variable domain (remainder filled in from reference TRBV15 and TRBJ2-5): DAMVIQNPRYQVTQFGKPVTLSCSQTLNHNVMYWYQQKSSQAPKLLFHYYDKDFNNEADTPDNFQSRRPNTSFCFLDIRSPGLGDTAMYLCATSRSLQETQYFGPGTRLLVL.

The table lists this clonotype with many counts. The CDR3 spells CAISSPGLAGPQETQYF. The CDR3 DNA is TGTGCCATCAGTTCACCGGGACTAGCGGGGCCCCAAGAGACCCAGTACTTC. V gene TRBV10-3 combines with J gene TRBJ2-5; 13 bases match TRBD2. The length of the CDR3 is 17 residues. Losses at the gene ends were 5 bases for V and 1 base for J; bases not matched to a gene: 7. The germline gives CDR1 ENHRY, CDR2 SYGVKD.

The rearrangement links TRBV28 to TRBJ1-2; 7 positions match TRBD1. Losses at the gene ends were 3 bases for V and 7 bases for J; bases not matched to a gene: 8. The CDR3 totals 14 residues. Germline V CDR1 and CDR2: MDHEN, SYDVKM. This chain's CDR3 is CASSLLDRDGGYTF. The CDR3 DNA reads TGTGCCAGCAGTTTGTTAGACAGGGACGGTGGCTACACCTTC.

Ten or more counts support this clonotype. This chain connects TRBV12-3 or TRBV12-4 to TRBJ2-7; 7 bases align to TRBD1. Germline trimming cut 7 bases from V and 9 bases from J; bases unmatched to any gene: 15. This CDR3 spans 14 amino acids. The CDR3 is CASTAQGTFVGQYF. CDR3 bases: TGTGCCAGCACTGCACAGGGGACCTTTGTTGGGCAGTACTTC.

This clonotype turned up a few times. The chain couples TRBV4-2 to TRBJ2-2; TRBD2 agrees at 13 bases. Germline V gene lookup returns CDR1 LGHNA and CDR2 YNFKEQ. There are 21 residues in the CDR3. V shed 4 bases, J shed 3 bases, and the junction held 17 bases outside the gene matches. CDR3 bases: TGTGCCAGCAGCCTTGCCTTTCGACTAGCGGGAGGCGCTAGAGACACCGGGGAGCTGTTTTTT. Translated: CASSLAFRLAGGARDTGELFF.

This clonotype was detected a few times. This chain links TRBV7-3 with TRBJ2-1; possible D gene TRBD2, 5 bases. Germline CDR1 is SGHTA and CDR2 is FQGTGA. The CDR3 has 15 residues. V lost 5 bases to trimming and J lost 6 bases, with 17 bases between them. CDR3 region: CASSLRTSIPNEQFF. The CDR3 DNA follows: TGTGCCAGCAGCCTTAGGACTTCTATCCCCAATGAGCAGTTCTTC.

This chain links TRBV20-1 with TRBJ2-1; D possibly corresponds to TRBD2 (6 bases). The CDR3 totals 16 residues. Deletions cut 0 bases from V and 1 base from J, with 13 bases between. CDR1 is DFQATT, CDR2 SNEGSKA, per germline (reference sequence). The CDR3 is CSARDIGGESYNEQFF. Written as DNA, the CDR3 is TGCAGTGCTAGAGATATCGGGGGAGAGTCCTACAATGAGCAGTTCTTC.